This T cell receptor (beta chain) derives from a study of cytomegalovirus exposure and HLA in healthy donors. General study points: Subsequent analysis showed first-cohort TCR clusters tending to co-occur in approximately 120 validation repertoires. Researchers reported that three CMV-associated chains were confirmed in vitro as CMV antigen-specific.

The method was immunoSEQ multiplex PCR; TCRdb's version includes in-frame clones alone and lacks a portion of them. The sample yields roughly 310,000 clones, roughly 88% seen once. Turning to this clone: Antigen specificity is unknown.

The sequence was collected from a man aged 25 to 40 in good health and CMV-seronegative. Specimen: PBMCs.

The CDR3 loop is CASAANNQPQHF. CDR3 nucleotide sequence: TGTGCCAGCGCGGCTAATAATCAGCCCCAGCATTTT. The chain joins TRBV2 to TRBJ1-5; D gene unclear. V was cut by 8 bases and J by 4 bases, with 9 bases left in between. The length of the CDR3 is 12 residues. Per germline, CDR1 SNHLY and CDR2 FYNNEI.